The 30 T cell receptor beta chains below come from one sample, sequenced in a study of metastatic and nonmetastatic thyroid tumors. Through MiXCR, TCRdb re-clonotyped the PCR reads. The sample yields some 41,000 clones, under 4% seen once. Treatment of any kind had been given to no patient before thyroid surgery. The specimen sequenced was blood. Receptor source: a female donor with papillary thyroid cancer or a benign thyroid nodule (not recorded which). Some clones in this sample may be carry-over from other donors' samples.

This clone was observed at least ten times. The chain joins TRBV6-1 to TRBJ2-7; no reliable D call. The germline V gene encodes CDR1 MNHNS and CDR2 SASEGT. Trimming shortened V by 5 bases and J by 0 bases, and 14 bases separated the two germline ends. The CDR3 contains 15 residues. CDR3 bases: TGTGCCAGCAGTACCCCTAAAGGATTCTCCTACGAGCAGTACTTC. Translated, it gives CASSTPKGFSYEQYF.

V gene TRBV20-1 combines with J gene TRBJ1-4; D is unclear. The CDR3 runs 14 residues. Germline loops: CDR1 DFQATT, CDR2 SNEGSKA (reference sequence). Trimming left V 3 bases short and J 8 bases short, with 16 bases between. The DNA for the CDR3 is TGCAGTGCTAGGCCCCCGGCAGGTGGGGAAAAACTGTTTTTT. Amino acid sequence: CSARPPAGGEKLFF.

This clone was seen many times. CDR3 nucleotide sequence: TGTGCCAGTACCCAGGCCTCTATGCCGGGACAGGGCGGTTTGAACACTGAAGCTTTCTTT. It codes for CASTQASMPGQGGLNTEAFF. The chain combines TRBV19 with TRBJ1-1, with 9 bases fitting TRBD1. The CDR3 is 20 amino acids. The ends lost 7 bases at V and 0 bases at J; junction bases unmatched: 21. CDR1 is LNHDA, CDR2 SQIVND, per germline (reference sequence).

This clone was seen repeatedly, ten times or more. The DNA of the CDR3 is TGTGCCAGCAGCGTTGGGGGGGAGGCGAACACTGAAGCTTTCTTT. Translated: CASSVGGEANTEAFF. The chain uses TRBV9 and TRBJ1-1, with D tentatively TRBD1 (5 bases). The germline CDR1 and CDR2 sequences are SGDLS and YYNGEE. The CDR3 contains 15 residues. V lost 2 bases and J lost 1, with 12 bases in between.

This clone was seen many times. The chain recombines TRBV19 with TRBJ1-2, with D possibly matching TRBD1 (5 bases). The V and J ends lost 1 base and 3 bases respectively, with 9 bases between them. This CDR3 has 14 residues. Germline V gene sequence: CDR1 LNHDA, CDR2 SQIVND (reference sequence). As DNA, the CDR3 is TGTGCCAGTAGTATAGGCGGGGCCTACTATGGCTACACCTTC. This translates into CASSIGGAYYGYTF.

The rearrangement joins TRBV6-2 or TRBV6-3 to TRBJ2-2; possibly TRBD1 for D (5 bases). The CDR3 length is 15 residues. The V gene's germline CDR1 is MNHEY and CDR2 SVGEGT. V was pared by 6 bases and J by 4 bases, with 15 bases between. The CDR3: CASSLDGQPTGELFF. In DNA form, the CDR3 reads TGTGCCAGCAGCCTTGACGGACAACCCACCGGGGAGCTGTTTTTT.

Many counts were recorded for this clone. The V call is TRBV20-1, the J call TRBJ2-2, with D possibly being TRBD1 (6 bases). Germline V gene lookup returns CDR1 DFQATT and CDR2 SNEGSKA (reference sequence). V gave up 2 bases and J gave up 0 bases, with 7 bases separating them. The CDR3 has 14 residues. DNA of the CDR3: TGCAGTGCTAGACAGGGGACGAACACCGGGGAGCTGTTTTTT. Protein product: CSARQGTNTGELFF.

This clone was detected many times. The chain has TRBV6-5 and TRBJ2-1, with 8 positions matching TRBD2. This CDR3 has 15 amino acids. The V gene end was trimmed by 2 bases and the J gene end by 8 bases; junction bases not matched to a gene: 8. CDR1 and CDR2 (germline): MNHEY, SVGAGI. The CDR3 DNA follows: TGTGCCAGCAGTTACCGGGGGGGTAGCGTCGATGAGCAGTTCTTC. Amino acids: CASSYRGGSVDEQFF.

This clone occurred many times. The chain joins TRBV15 to TRBJ2-1, with no clear D. Per germline, CDR1 LNHNV and CDR2 YYDKDF (reference sequence). V shed 4 bases and J shed 6 bases, with 10 bases lying between them. This CDR3 contains 13 residues. The CDR3: CATSIAQINEQFF. Written as DNA, the CDR3 is TGTGCCACCAGCATCGCCCAGATCAATGAGCAGTTCTTC.

This clone was recorded at least ten times. V usage is TRBV11-3 and J usage is TRBJ2-5, with D unresolved. V lost 5 bases and J 5 bases, leaving 9 bases between the germline ends. The CDR3 is 12 amino acids. Germline values: CDR1 SGHNT, CDR2 YENEEA. In DNA, the CDR3 is TGTGCCAGCAGCCCTGGTCTGGAGACCCAGTACTTC. This sequence encodes CASSPGLETQYF. Together with reference TRBV11-3 and TRBJ2-5, the CDR3 gives the full variable domain: EAGVVQSPRYKIIEKKQPVAFWCNPISGHNTLYWYLQNLGQGPELLIRYENEEAVDDSQLPKDRFSAERLKGVDSTLKIQPAELGDSAVYLCASSPGLETQYFGPGTRLLVL.

This clone has a handful of counts. The chain uses TRBV7-2 and TRBJ1-1; possible D gene TRBD1, 6 bases. V lost 3 bases and J lost 6, with 14 bases in between. CDR3 size: 14 residues. The germline gives CDR1 SGHTA, CDR2 FQGNSA. The CDR3 DNA is TGTGCCAGCAGCTTTAGTCAGGGGAAGGCTGAAGCTTTCTTT. Protein product: CASSFSQGKAEAFF.

This clone was counted at least ten times. The rearrangement links TRBV29-1 to TRBJ2-7; D may be TRBD1 or TRBD2 (6 bases each). Germline assignment: CDR1 SQVTM and CDR2 ANQGSEA. Trimming stripped 3 bases from V and 12 bases from J, with 18 bases between. The CDR3 has 12 residues. The CDR3 DNA is TGCAGCGTTGAGAAGGACTACAGGGAACGGTACTTC. Translating gives CSVEKDYRERYF.

The rearrangement uses TRBV20-1 and TRBJ1-2; TRBD1 agrees at 7 bases. The V and J ends lost 3 bases and 7 bases, in that order; junction bases with no gene match: 14. Germline-derived CDR1 and CDR2 are DFQATT and SNEGSKA (reference sequence). The CDR3 has 15 amino acids. The CDR3 sequence: CSASEDRRELGGYTF. The DNA of the CDR3 is TGCAGTGCTAGTGAGGACAGGCGGGAGTTAGGTGGCTACACCTTC.

This clone was seen a few times. CDR3 amino acids: CASSDRGGNQPQHF. In DNA form, the CDR3 reads TGTGCCAGCAGTGACAGGGGCGGCAATCAGCCCCAGCATTTT. The V and J genes are TRBV6-2 or TRBV6-3 and TRBJ1-5, with 8 bases aligning to TRBD1. With 5 bases clipped from V and 2 bases from J, the junction kept 2 bases outside the gene matches. Germline-derived CDR1 and CDR2 are MNHEY and SVGEGT. CDR3 length: 14 amino acids.

This clone was counted at least ten times. This chain connects TRBV5-1 to TRBJ2-7; TRBD1 aligns across 7 bases. Germline V gene sequence: CDR1 SGHRS, CDR2 YFSETQ. J gave up 1 base and V 7 bases, and 8 bases lay outside the gene matches. The CDR3 is 14 residues long. CDR3 in amino acids: CASRQGQSSYEQYF. In nucleotides, the CDR3 is TGCGCCAGCCGACAGGGCCAATCTTCCTACGAGCAGTACTTC. Using reference TRBV5-1 and TRBJ2-7 for the parts outside the CDR3, the full variable domain is KAGVTQTPRYLIKTRGQQVTLSCSPISGHRSVSWYQQTPGQGLQFLFEYFSETQRNKGNFPGRFSGRQFSNSRSEMNVSTLELGDSALYLCASRQGQSSYEQYFGPGTRLTVT.

This clone was recorded many times. The V call is TRBV6-1, the J call TRBJ1-5; D is ambiguous. The CDR3 length is 13 residues. In germline, CDR1 is MNHNS, CDR2 SASEGT. V shed 5 bases and J shed 0 bases, with 5 bases lying between them. The CDR3 DNA is TGTGCCAGCAGTTATAATAGCAATCAGCCCCAGCATTTT. Its protein is CASSYNSNQPQHF.

V gene TRBV6-2 or TRBV6-3 combines with J gene TRBJ2-6; tentatively, D is TRBD1 (6 bases). Looked up from germline, CDR1 is MNHEY and CDR2 is SVGEGT. V dropped 5 bases and J dropped 1 base, with 9 bases sitting between them. The CDR3 totals 15 residues. Here the CDR3 DNA reads TGTGCCAGCAGTCGAACAGGGTCTGGGGCCAACGTCCTGACTTTC. Residues: CASSRTGSGANVLTF.

This clone was seen repeatedly, ten times or more. This chain connects TRBV28 to TRBJ1-3; tentative D call: TRBD1 (5 bases). The CDR3 consists of 15 residues. The ends were cut back, 4 bases at V and 2 bases at J, with 12 bases in the middle. Germline-derived CDR1 and CDR2 are MDHEN and SYDVKM. CDR3 region: CASSSREVAGNTIYF. Written as DNA, the CDR3 is TGTGCCAGCAGTTCCAGGGAAGTAGCTGGAAACACCATATATTTT.

This clone appeared many times. The V call is TRBV5-1, the J call TRBJ2-7, with 7 positions matching TRBD1. CDR1 and CDR2 from the germline V gene are SGHRS and YFSETQ. With V trimmed by 3 bases and J by 5 bases, 8 bases remained unmatched. The CDR3 consists of 14 residues. The CDR3 DNA is TGCGCCAGCAGCTACCGACAGGGCTTCGACGAGCAGTACTTC. Its translation: CASSYRQGFDEQYF.

This clone was seen more than once but under ten times. This same CDR3 is encoded by further DNA sequences in the sample. V usage is TRBV6-1 and J usage is TRBJ2-7, with TRBD2 identical over 7 bases. From germline, CDR1 is MNHNS and CDR2 SASEGT. The CDR3 has 15 amino acids. Trimming at V came to 9 bases and at J to 2 bases, leaving 13 bases not matched to a gene. Written as DNA, the CDR3 is TGTGCCAGTAGCCCTGGACTAGAGTGGCCCTACGAGCAGTACTTC. This codes for CASSPGLEWPYEQYF.

This clone has at least ten counts. CDR3 in DNA: TGTGCCAGCAGTTTAGGGAGGGCTGGGGCCAACGTCCTGACTTTC. Translating gives CASSLGRAGANVLTF. The J gene is TRBJ2-6, the V gene TRBV28; 7 positions match TRBD2. Germline CDR1 and CDR2: MDHEN and SYDVKM. The CDR3 extends over 15 amino acids. The V segment lost 2 bases and the J segment 2 bases; nucleotides outside the gene matches: 0.

The chain couples TRBV20-1 to TRBJ1-2; no clear D. V was clipped by 5 bases and J by 8 bases, with 6 bases between them. Germline V gene sequence: CDR1 DFQATT, CDR2 SNEGSKA (reference sequence). The CDR3 runs 9 residues. This chain's CDR3 is CSAQQGYTF. The CDR3 DNA reads TGCAGTGCTCAACAGGGCTACACCTTC.

This clone was picked up many times. The gene calls are TRBV12-3 or TRBV12-4 and TRBJ1-3, with D hard to call. The germline V and J ends were trimmed by 2 bases and 0 bases, with 8 bases remaining between them. The CDR3 runs 15 residues. The CDR3 DNA sequence: TGTGCCAGCAGTTTACTCGACCTCTCTGGAAACACCATATATTTT. Translated, it gives CASSLLDLSGNTIYF.

In this sample, this clone turned up a few times. This chain uses TRBV9 with TRBJ2-1, with 7 bases identical to TRBD2. J gave up 7 bases and V 3 bases, and 13 bases lay outside the gene matches. Germline lookup yields CDR1 SGDLS and CDR2 YYNGEE. The CDR3 is 16 amino acids. The CDR3 sequence: CASSAGGGTNLNEQFF. The DNA for the CDR3 is TGTGCCAGCAGCGCTGGGGGTGGGACTAACTTAAATGAGCAGTTCTTC.

This clone was seen a few times. The chain links TRBV12-3 or TRBV12-4 to TRBJ2-1, with 11 nucleotides matching TRBD1. J gave up 5 bases and V 3 bases, and 6 bases lay outside the gene matches. This CDR3 spans 16 amino acids. CDR3 sequence reads: CASSLIGQGADNEQFF. The CDR3 region has the DNA TGTGCCAGCAGTTTGATTGGACAGGGGGCCGACAATGAGCAGTTCTTC.

Ten or more counts support this clone. V and J are TRBV19 and TRBJ1-2, with D possibly matching TRBD1 (6 bases). V was trimmed by 3 bases and J by 2 bases, leaving 13 bases between them. CDR1 and CDR2 from the germline V gene are LNHDA and SQIVND (reference sequence). This CDR3 has 15 amino acids. The CDR3 DNA reads TGTGCCAGTAGTATCCTCCCGCAGGGGAACTATGGCTACACCTTC. This gives the protein CASSILPQGNYGYTF.

This clone was found a few times. The rearrangement joins TRBV2 to TRBJ1-5; D might be TRBD1 (6 bases). Trimming removed 3 bases from V and 4 bases from J, with 13 bases in between. Germline V gives CDR1 SNHLY, CDR2 FYNNEI. This CDR3 has 15 amino acids. CDR3 amino acids: CASSDVERGNQPQHF. CDR3 DNA: TGTGCCAGCAGTGATGTCGAAAGGGGGAATCAGCCCCAGCATTTT.

This clone was detected a few times. V usage is TRBV11-2 and J usage is TRBJ2-2; 9 bases fit TRBD2. The CDR3 has 19 residues. Germline V gives CDR1 SGHAT, CDR2 FQNNGV. The junction had 15 bases not matched to a gene; V was cut back by 5 bases and J by 2 bases. CDR3 coding DNA: TGTGCCAGCAGCCTCCTGGCGGGGGGGAACACCGGTAACACCGGGGAGCTGTTTTTT. Protein sequence: CASSLLAGGNTGNTGELFF.

This clone was seen ten or more times. The chain links TRBV7-9 to TRBJ1-3; D ambiguous. Germline V gene data show CDR1 as SEHNR and CDR2 as FQNEAQ (reference sequence). The CDR3 runs 13 residues. With 2 bases removed from V and 2 bases from J, the gap between germline ends came to 4 bases. The CDR3 sequence is CASSLQTGNTIYF. The CDR3 region has the DNA TGTGCCAGCAGCTTACAAACTGGAAACACCATATATTTT.

This clone was counted a few times. In DNA form, the CDR3 reads TGTGCCATCAAAAACGGGGGAGAGGTGGACATTCAGTACTTC. It specifies CAIKNGGEVDIQYF. The V call is TRBV6-1, the J call TRBJ2-4; a weak D match, TRBD2 (6 bases). Trimming removed 10 bases from V and 8 bases from J, with 21 bases in between. Germline V CDR1 and CDR2: MNHNS, SASEGT. The CDR3 sequence is 14 residues long.